The 5 T cell receptor beta chains presented below share a single source sample, sequenced in a study of shared clonotypes between healthy human individuals. Sequenced by immunoSEQ multiplex PCR; TCRdb stores in-frame clones only, minus some. This sample has some 1 million clones, with under 80% found just once. Material for sequencing was memory CD4+ T cells sorted from blood. Subset meaning: CD45RA-negative fraction. Receptors originate from a man younger than 35 in good health.

This chain uses TRBV7-2 with TRBJ2-1; 9 bases match TRBD2. The trim removed 4 bases at V and 4 bases at J, leaving 5 bases unmatched. This CDR3 has 15 amino acids. The germline CDR1 and CDR2 sequences are SGHTA and FQGNSA. Written as DNA, the CDR3 is TGTGCCAGCAGCTATGGGACTAGCAGATACAATGAGCAGTTCTTC. Translation gives CASSYGTSRYNEQFF.

This clone has a single count. This chain links TRBV5-1 with TRBJ2-3, with D possibly being TRBD1 (6 bases). CDR1 and CDR2 from the germline V gene are SGHRS and YFSETQ. CDR3 length: 15 residues. Trimming removed 2 bases at V and 10 bases at J, with 20 bases between. Written as DNA, the CDR3 is TGCGCCAGCAGCTTAACTCTCGCGACAGGTCAATCGCAGTATTTT. Translating it yields CASSLTLATGQSQYF.

This clone has only a few counts. J is TRBJ2-5 and V is TRBV29-1; no clear D gene. Deletions cut 4 bases from V and 9 bases from J, with 18 bases between. The CDR3 covers 13 residues. The V gene's germline CDR1 is SQVTM and CDR2 ANQGSEA. The CDR3 loop is CSVGELLFEAQYF. The CDR3 DNA reads as TGCAGCGTTGGAGAACTCCTCTTTGAGGCCCAGTACTTC. Based on the CDR3 plus reference TRBV29-1 and TRBJ2-5, the full variable domain is SAVISQKPSRDICQRGTSLTIQCQVDSQVTMMFWYRQQPGQSLTLIATANQGSEATYESGFVIDKFPISRPNLTFSTLTVSNMSPEDSSIYLCSVGELLFEAQYFGPGTRLLVL.

Worth noting for this clone: The same CDR3 arises from other DNA sequences in this sample as well. This chain links TRBV19 with TRBJ1-2; 12 positions agree with TRBD1. Per germline, CDR1 LNHDA and CDR2 SQIVND (reference sequence). J gave up 2 bases and V 4 bases, and 8 bases lay outside the gene matches. This CDR3 has 17 amino acids. As DNA, the CDR3 is TGTGCCAGTAGTACCCCGGGACAGGGGGCGAGAAACTATGGCTACACCTTC. Translated, it gives CASSTPGQGARNYGYTF.

V is TRBV21-1 and J is TRBJ2-7; the table's D call of TRBD1 was not tested on the DNA. TRBV21-1 is termed a pseudogene. This CDR3 comprises 14 residues. DNA of the CDR3: TGTGCCAGCAGCATACAGGGCCCAACATACGAGCAGTACTTC. Translation: CASSIQGPTYEQYF.